This T cell receptor (beta chain) derives from a study of cytomegalovirus exposure and HLA in healthy donors. On the study more broadly: Earlier sequencing of 150 million to 200 million T cells yielded fewer than 140 million unique TCR beta sequences.

Concerning this clone: Antigen: not known.

Germline V lookup: CDR1 WNHNN, CDR2 SYGVQD (reference sequence). V gave up 3 bases and J gave up 3 bases, with 5 bases separating them. This CDR3 is built from 13 residues. Overall study findings and caveats: Investigators reported some 150 TCR beta chains as tied to cytomegalovirus. Reported findings show TCR beta sequences accurately forecast HLA-A and HLA-B alleles in most subjects.

The PCR was carried out with 60 Vbeta primers and 13 Jbeta primers. Per the authors' pipeline: Unique TCR beta chains numbered approximately 76 million in a later analysis, with around 10 million shared. Assay used: immunoSEQ multiplex PCR; TCRdb lists only in-frame clones, some missing. For V, J and clone size, that table is used; D and trimming come from the DNA. In the table there are 150,000 to 160,000 clones, roughly 74% of which are singletons. Sequencing was performed on PBMCs. The receptor's source is a young man in good health and CMV-seronegative. The chain links TRBV10-1 to TRBJ2-2; TRBD2 is a possible D gene (5 bases). The DNA of the CDR3 is TGCGCCAGCAGTGACGGGGACACCGGGGAGCTGTTTTTT. This encodes CASSDGDTGELFF.